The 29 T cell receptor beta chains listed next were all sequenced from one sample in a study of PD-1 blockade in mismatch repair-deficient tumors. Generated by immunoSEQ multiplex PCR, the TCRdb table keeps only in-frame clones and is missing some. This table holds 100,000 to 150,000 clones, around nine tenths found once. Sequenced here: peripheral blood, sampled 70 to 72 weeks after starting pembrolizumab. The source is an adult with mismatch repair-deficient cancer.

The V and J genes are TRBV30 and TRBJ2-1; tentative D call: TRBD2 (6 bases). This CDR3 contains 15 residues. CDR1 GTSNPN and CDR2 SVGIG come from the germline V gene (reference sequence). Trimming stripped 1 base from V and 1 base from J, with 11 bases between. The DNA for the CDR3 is TGTGCCTGGAGTGGCAGGGAGGTTTCCTACAATGAGCAGTTCTTC. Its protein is CAWSGREVSYNEQFF.

This chain's CDR3 is CASSLLASYEQYF. CDR3 bases: TGTGCCAGCAGTTTACTAGCCTCCTACGAGCAGTACTTC. The J gene is TRBJ2-7, the V gene TRBV27; TRBD2 might be the D (5 bases). The CDR3 has 13 amino acids. V was shortened by 2 bases and J by 0 bases, with 5 bases between the two germline ends. Germline-derived CDR1 and CDR2 are MNHEY and SMNVEV (reference sequence).

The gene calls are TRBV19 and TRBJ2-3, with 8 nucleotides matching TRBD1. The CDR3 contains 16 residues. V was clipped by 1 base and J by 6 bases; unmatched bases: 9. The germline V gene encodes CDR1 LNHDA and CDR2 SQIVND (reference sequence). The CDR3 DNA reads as TGTGCCAGTAGTATAGGGACAGGGCCCTGGGTGGATACGCAGTATTTT. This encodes CASSIGTGPWVDTQYF.

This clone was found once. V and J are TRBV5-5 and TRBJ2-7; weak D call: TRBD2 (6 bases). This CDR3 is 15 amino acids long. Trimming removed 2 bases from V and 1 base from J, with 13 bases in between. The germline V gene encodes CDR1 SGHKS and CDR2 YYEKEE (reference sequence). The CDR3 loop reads CASSLLAGPSYEQYF. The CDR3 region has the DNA TGTGCCAGCAGCTTACTGGCGGGACCTTCCTACGAGCAGTACTTC.

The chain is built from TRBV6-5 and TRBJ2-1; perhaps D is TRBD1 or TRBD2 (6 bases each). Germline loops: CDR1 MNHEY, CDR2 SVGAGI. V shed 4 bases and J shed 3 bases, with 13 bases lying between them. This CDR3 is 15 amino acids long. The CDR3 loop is CASSFSGGGYNEQFF. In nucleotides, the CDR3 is TGTGCCAGCAGTTTCAGCGGAGGGGGCTACAATGAGCAGTTCTTC.

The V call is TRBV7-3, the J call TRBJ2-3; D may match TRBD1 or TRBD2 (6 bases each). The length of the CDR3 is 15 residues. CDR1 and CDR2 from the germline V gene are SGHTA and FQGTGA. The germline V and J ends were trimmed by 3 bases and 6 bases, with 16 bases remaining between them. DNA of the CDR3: TGTGCCAGCAGCTTTGGAAGAGGGGGGACGGATACGCAGTATTTT. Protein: CASSFGRGGTDTQYF.

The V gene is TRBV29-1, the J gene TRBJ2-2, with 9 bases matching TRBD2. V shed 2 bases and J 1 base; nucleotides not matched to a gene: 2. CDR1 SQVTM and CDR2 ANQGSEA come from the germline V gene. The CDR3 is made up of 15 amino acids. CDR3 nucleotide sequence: TGCAGCGTTGAACAAGCGGGAGGGAACACCGGGGAGCTGTTTTTT. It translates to CSVEQAGGNTGELFF.

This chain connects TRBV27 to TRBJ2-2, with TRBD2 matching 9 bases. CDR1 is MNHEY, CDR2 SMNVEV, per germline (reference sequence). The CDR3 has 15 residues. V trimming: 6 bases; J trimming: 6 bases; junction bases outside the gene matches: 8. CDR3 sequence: CASSRTQREAGELFF. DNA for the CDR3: TGTGCCAGCAGCCGGACTCAGCGGGAGGCCGGGGAGCTGTTTTTT.

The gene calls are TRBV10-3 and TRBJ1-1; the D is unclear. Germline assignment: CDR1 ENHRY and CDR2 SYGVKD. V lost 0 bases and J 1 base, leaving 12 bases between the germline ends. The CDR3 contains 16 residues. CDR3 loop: CAISESTKTSNTEAFF. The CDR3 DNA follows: TGTGCCATCAGTGAGTCGACTAAGACCTCGAACACTGAAGCTTTCTTT.

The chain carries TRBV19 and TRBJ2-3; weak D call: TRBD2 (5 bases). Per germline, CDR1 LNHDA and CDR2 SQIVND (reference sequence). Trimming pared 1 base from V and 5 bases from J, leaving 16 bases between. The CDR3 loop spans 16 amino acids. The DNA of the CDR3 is TGTGCCAGTAGTATAGTCGGCGGGCGCAGCGGAGATACGCAGTATTTT. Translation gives CASSIVGGRSGDTQYF.

The CDR3 DNA follows: TGTGCCAGCAGCCAATCCATCTACGAGCAGTACTTC. Protein sequence: CASSQSIYEQYF. This rearrangement joins TRBV11-2 to TRBJ2-7; D unclear. CDR3 length equals 12 residues. Germline assignment: CDR1 SGHAT and CDR2 FQNNGV. V was cut by 5 bases and J by 3 bases, with 8 bases left in between.

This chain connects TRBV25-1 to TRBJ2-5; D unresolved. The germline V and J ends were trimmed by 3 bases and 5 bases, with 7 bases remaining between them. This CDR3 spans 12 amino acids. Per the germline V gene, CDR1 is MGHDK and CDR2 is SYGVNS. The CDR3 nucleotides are TGTGCCAGCAGTGAGAAGGACGAGACCCAGTACTTC. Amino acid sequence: CASSEKDETQYF.

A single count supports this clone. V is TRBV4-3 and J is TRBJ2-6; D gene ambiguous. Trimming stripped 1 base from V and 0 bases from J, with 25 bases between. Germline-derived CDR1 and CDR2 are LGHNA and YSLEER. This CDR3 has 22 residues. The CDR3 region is CASSQGPTAETGRNSGANVLTF. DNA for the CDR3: TGCGCCAGCAGCCAAGGCCCAACCGCCGAAACCGGACGCAACTCTGGGGCCAACGTCCTGACTTTC.

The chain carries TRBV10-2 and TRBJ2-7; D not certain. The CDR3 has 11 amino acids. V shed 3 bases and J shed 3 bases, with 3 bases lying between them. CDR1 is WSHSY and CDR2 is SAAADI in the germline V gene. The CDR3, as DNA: TGCGCCAGCAGTGACCGCTACGAGCAGTACTTC. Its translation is CASSDRYEQYF.

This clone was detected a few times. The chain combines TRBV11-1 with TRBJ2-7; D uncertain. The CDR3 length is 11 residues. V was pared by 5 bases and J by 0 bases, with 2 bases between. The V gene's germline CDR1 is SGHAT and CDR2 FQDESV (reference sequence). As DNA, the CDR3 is TGTGCCAGCAGCAACTCCTACGAGCAGTACTTC. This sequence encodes CASSNSYEQYF.

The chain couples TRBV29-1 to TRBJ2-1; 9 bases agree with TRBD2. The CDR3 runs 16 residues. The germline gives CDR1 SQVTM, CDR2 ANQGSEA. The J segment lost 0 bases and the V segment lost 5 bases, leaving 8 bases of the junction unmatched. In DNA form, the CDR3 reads TGCAGCGTTACCCTCCCGACTAGCGGCTCCTACAATGAGCAGTTCTTC. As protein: CSVTLPTSGSYNEQFF.

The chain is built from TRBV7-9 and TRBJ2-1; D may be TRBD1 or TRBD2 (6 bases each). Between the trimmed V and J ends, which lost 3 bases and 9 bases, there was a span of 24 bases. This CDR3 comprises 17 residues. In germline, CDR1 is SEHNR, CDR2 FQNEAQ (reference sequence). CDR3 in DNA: TGTGCCAGCAGCTTTGAACACCCTGGGCTAGAGGGGGGTGAGCAGTTCTTC. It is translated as CASSFEHPGLEGGEQFF.

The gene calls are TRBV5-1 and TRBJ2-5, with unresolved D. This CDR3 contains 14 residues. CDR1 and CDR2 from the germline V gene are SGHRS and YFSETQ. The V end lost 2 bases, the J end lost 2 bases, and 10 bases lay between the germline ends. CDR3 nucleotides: TGCGCCAGCAGCTTCCAAGGACGGCAAGAGACCCAGTACTTC. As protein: CASSFQGRQETQYF.

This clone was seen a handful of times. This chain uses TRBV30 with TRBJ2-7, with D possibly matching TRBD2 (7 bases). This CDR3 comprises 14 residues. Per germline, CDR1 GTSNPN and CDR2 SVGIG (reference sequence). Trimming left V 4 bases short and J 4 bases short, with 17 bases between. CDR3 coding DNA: TGTGCCTGGACCGGGCAGGGGAGGGGGTACGAGCAGTACTTC. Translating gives CAWTGQGRGYEQYF.

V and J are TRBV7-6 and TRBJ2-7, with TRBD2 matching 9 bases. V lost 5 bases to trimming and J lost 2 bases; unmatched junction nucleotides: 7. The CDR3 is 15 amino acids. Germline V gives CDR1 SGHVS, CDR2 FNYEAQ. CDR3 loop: CASSPVASGTYEQYF. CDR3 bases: TGTGCCAGCAGCCCCGTGGCTAGCGGGACCTACGAGCAGTACTTC.

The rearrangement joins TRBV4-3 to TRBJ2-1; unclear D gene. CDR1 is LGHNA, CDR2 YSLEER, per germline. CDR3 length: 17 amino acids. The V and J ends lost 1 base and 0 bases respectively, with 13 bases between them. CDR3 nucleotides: TGCGCCAGCAGCCAAGGACCCAGCAGGAGCTCCTACAATGAGCAGTTCTTC. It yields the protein CASSQGPSRSSYNEQFF.

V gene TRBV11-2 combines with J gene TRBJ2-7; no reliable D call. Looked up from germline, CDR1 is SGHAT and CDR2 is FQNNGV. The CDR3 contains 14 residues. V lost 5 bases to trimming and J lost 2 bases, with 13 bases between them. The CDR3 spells CASSTPGLPYEQYF. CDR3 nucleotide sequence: TGTGCCAGCAGCACCCCCGGGCTACCCTACGAGCAGTACTTC.

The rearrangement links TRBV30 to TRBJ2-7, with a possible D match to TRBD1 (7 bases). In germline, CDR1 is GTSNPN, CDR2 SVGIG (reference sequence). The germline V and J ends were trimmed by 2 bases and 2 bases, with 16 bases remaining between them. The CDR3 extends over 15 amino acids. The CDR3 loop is CAWSMEGAQAYEQYF. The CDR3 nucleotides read TGTGCCTGGAGTATGGAGGGGGCGCAGGCCTACGAGCAGTACTTC.

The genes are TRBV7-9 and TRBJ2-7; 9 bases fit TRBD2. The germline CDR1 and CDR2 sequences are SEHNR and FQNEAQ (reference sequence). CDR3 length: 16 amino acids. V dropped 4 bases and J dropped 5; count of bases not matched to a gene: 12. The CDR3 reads CASSSPVSGSPHEQYF. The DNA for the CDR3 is TGTGCCAGCAGCTCCCCCGTTAGCGGGAGTCCCCACGAGCAGTACTTC.

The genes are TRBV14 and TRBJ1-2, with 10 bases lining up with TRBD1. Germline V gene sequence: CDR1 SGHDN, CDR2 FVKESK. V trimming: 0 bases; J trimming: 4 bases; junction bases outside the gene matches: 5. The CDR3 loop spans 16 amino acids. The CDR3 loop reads CASSQDWTGGPYGYTF. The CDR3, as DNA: TGTGCCAGCAGCCAAGATTGGACAGGGGGACCCTATGGCTACACCTTC.

The CDR3 DNA reads TGCGCCAGCAGCTTGGAGATCACAGGGCCGGATGGCTACACCTTC. This translates into CASSLEITGPDGYTF. The chain carries TRBV5-1 and TRBJ1-2; perhaps TRBD1 as D (6 bases). The ends were cut back, 0 bases at V and 6 bases at J, with 15 bases in the middle. The CDR3 is 15 amino acids. The V gene's germline CDR1 is SGHRS and CDR2 YFSETQ. Combining the CDR3 with reference TRBV5-1 and TRBJ1-2 gives the whole variable domain KAGVTQTPRYLIKTRGQQVTLSCSPISGHRSVSWYQQTPGQGLQFLFEYFSETQRNKGNFPGRFSGRQFSNSRSEMNVSTLELGDSALYLCASSLEITGPDGYTFGSGTRLTVV.

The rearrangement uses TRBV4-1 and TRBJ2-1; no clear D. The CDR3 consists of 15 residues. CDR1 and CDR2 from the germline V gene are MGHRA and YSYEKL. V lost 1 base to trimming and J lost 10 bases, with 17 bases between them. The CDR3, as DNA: TGCGCCAGCAGCCAAGGGATCCTTCTAGATCGCGAGCAGTTCTTC. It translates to CASSQGILLDREQFF.

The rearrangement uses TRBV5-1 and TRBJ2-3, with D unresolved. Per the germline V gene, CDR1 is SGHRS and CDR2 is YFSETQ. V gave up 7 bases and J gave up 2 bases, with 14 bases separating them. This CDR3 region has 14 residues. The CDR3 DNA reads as TGCGCCAGCCGGACCTTGCCAGACACAGATACGCAGTATTTT. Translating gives CASRTLPDTDTQYF.

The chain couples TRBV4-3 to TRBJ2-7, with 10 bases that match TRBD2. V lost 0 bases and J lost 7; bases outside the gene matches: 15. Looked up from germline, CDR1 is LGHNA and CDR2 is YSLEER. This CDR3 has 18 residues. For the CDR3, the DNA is TGCGCCAGCAGCCAAGATTTCCCGTCGACTAGCGGGCCTTTGGAGCAGTACTTC. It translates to CASSQDFPSTSGPLEQYF.